These T cell receptor beta chains were read from a single sample in a study of beta chain features in type 1 diabetes. TCRdb keeps only in-frame clones here, not all; method: immunoSEQ multiplex PCR. The data hold hundreds of thousands of clones, with around an eighth observed a single time. The sample comprised naive CD4+ T cells from blood. All receptors derive from a man aged 18 to 29 in good health. Both conserved end residues are part of each CDR3. A D gene is named only where the DNA matches it firmly. Not all rows give a size; the values are once, few, many and, for expanded clones, a class.

>.|TRBV7-9|TRBJ2-5|TRBD2|15
TGTGCCAGCAGCGCCGGACTAGCGGTGCCGGAGACCCAGTACTTC
CASSAGLAVPETQYF
>few|TRBV11-1|TRBJ2-5|.|14
TGTGCCAGCAGCTTAGGTGGTAGCTTGGAGACCCAGTACTTC
CASSLGGSLETQYF
>few|TRBV18|TRBJ2-7|.|15
TGTGCCAGCTCACCTTCAGGTGATCCCAGGGGCGAGCAGTACTTC
CASSPSGDPRGEQYF
>few|TRBV10-3|TRBJ1-5|TRBD1|14
TGTGCCATCAGTGAAAGACAGGGGGATCAGCCCCAGCATTTT
CAISERQGDQPQHF
>.|TRBV19|TRBJ1-5|TRBD1|15
TGTGCCAGTAGTTCCTACAGGGGCGGCGATCAGCCCCAGCATTTT
CASSSYRGGDQPQHF
>few|TRBV4-2|TRBJ2-1|TRBD2|16
TGTGCCAGCAGTGACACCGGGACTAGCGGGTACAATGAGCAGTTCTTC
CASSDTGTSGYNEQFF
>.|TRBV6-5|TRBJ2-2|.|14
TGTGCCAGCCGCCGACAGCCGAACACCGGGGAGCTGTTTTTT
CASRRQPNTGELFF
>few|TRBV4-3|TRBJ1-3|.|15
TGCGCCAGCAGCCAAGCGACAGACTCTGGAAACACCATATATTTT
CASSQATDSGNTIYF
>.|TRBV7-2|TRBJ2-2|.|15
TGTGCCAGCAGCTTACGGGGGACGATCACCGGGGAGCTGTTTTTT
CASSLRGTITGELFF
>few|TRBV30|TRBJ1-6|.|15
TGTGCCTGGAGGCCAGTACCCTTCTATAATTCACCCCTCCACTTT
CAWRPVPFYNSPLHF
>.|TRBV11-2|TRBJ2-3|TRBD1|16
TGTGCCAGCAGCGTAACGACAGGGGTTTGGACAGATACGCAGTATTTT
CASSVTTGVWTDTQYF
>.|TRBV25-1|TRBJ2-1|TRBD2|13
TGTGCCAGCGGGCGGGAGAACTACAATGAGCAGTTCTTC
CASGRENYNEQFF
>.|TRBV5-4|TRBJ2-1|TRBD1|15
TGTGCCAGCAGCTTGGGGACAGGGGGAATCAATGAGCAGTTCTTC
CASSLGTGGINEQFF
>.|TRBV5-4|TRBJ2-5|.|17
TGTGCCAGCAGCTTGGAACAGGGAAGGTCAGGCGGAGAGACCCAGTACTTC
CASSLEQGRSGGETQYF
>.|TRBV9|TRBJ1-6|.|13
TGTGCCAGCAGCTTCCGACAGTTTTCACCCCTCCACTTT
CASSFRQFSPLHF
>.|TRBV2|TRBJ2-5|.|10
TGTGCCAGCTGGAGTCAGACCCAGTACTTC
CASWSQTQYF
>few|TRBV4-2|TRBJ2-1|TRBD1|18
TGTGCCAGCAGCTCCCGCAGTCGCGACAGGGCGAGGTTCAATGAGCAGTTCTTC
CASSSRSRDRARFNEQFF
>many|TRBV7-9|TRBJ2-5|.|14
TGTGCCAGCACCAAGGACAGCAGACAAGAGACCCAGTACTTC
CASTKDSRQETQYF
>.|TRBV28|TRBJ2-5|.|15
TGTGCCAGCAGTTCGTTCAGGGCATACCAAGAGACCCAGTACTTC
CASSSFRAYQETQYF
>few|TRBV21-1|TRBJ1-1|.|14
TGTGCCAGCAGCTTACTGGACAGGAACACTGAAGCTTTCTTT
CASSLLDRNTEAFF
>.|TRBV30|TRBJ1-5|.|13
TGTGCCTTTTCGGACAGCCTTAATCAGCCCCAGCATTTT
CAFSDSLNQPQHF
>.|TRBV19|TRBJ2-1|TRBD2|15
TGTGCCAGTAGTATAGGAGAAGCGGGGGGAAATGAGCAGTTCTTC
CASSIGEAGGNEQFF
>.|TRBV6-4|TRBJ2-3|.|15
TGTGCCAGCAGTGAGTCGCAGGGATTCACAGATACGCAGTATTTT
CASSESQGFTDTQYF
>many|TRBV18|TRBJ2-1|TRBD1|15
TGTGCCAGCTCGCTCGACAGGGTGTCCTACAATGAGCAGTTCTTC
CASSLDRVSYNEQFF
>few|TRBV7-2|TRBJ2-5|.|16
TGTGCCAGCAGCCCCGGGAAACCCCCAAGATGGGAGACCCAGTACTTC
CASSPGKPPRWETQYF
>.|TRBV4-3|TRBJ2-1|.|14
TGCGCCAGCAGCAGGGGGGGGTCCTACAATGAGCAGTTCTTC
CASSRGGSYNEQFF
>few|TRBV7-2|TRBJ2-5|TRBD2|14
TGTGCCAGCAGCTCAAGACTAGCTGGGGAGACCCAGTACTTC
CASSSRLAGETQYF
>.|TRBV6-5|TRBJ2-7|TRBD1|13
TGTGCCAGCAGGAGGGGGACAGGGTACGAGCAGTACTTC
CASRRGTGYEQYF
>few|TRBV7-9|TRBJ2-6|TRBD2|19
TGTGCCAGCAGCTTAGGTTTTGGCGGGAGGGATTCTGGGGCCAACGTCCTGACTTTC
CASSLGFGGRDSGANVLTF
>.|TRBV7-7|TRBJ2-5|.|15
TGTGCCAGCAGCGTTAACCTAGCACACCAAGAGACCCAGTACTTC
CASSVNLAHQETQYF
>.|TRBV5-1|TRBJ1-4|TRBD1|14
TGCGCCAGCAGCATTCGGACAGGCAATGAAAAACTGTTTTTT
CASSIRTGNEKLFF
>few|TRBV6-1|TRBJ1-4|.|14
TGTGCCAGCAGTACCCAGGCCACTAATGAAAAACTGTTTTTT
CASSTQATNEKLFF
>few|TRBV7-9|TRBJ2-6|TRBD1|18
TGTGCCAGCAGCCTGCGGACAGGGACAGGGTCTGGGGCCAACGTCCTGACTTTC
CASSLRTGTGSGANVLTF
>.|TRBV30|TRBJ2-7|.|13
TGTGCCTGGGTGGGTGGGGCAGGCTACGAGCAGTACTTC
CAWVGGAGYEQYF
>few|TRBV5-4|TRBJ1-3|.|14
TGTGCCAGCAGCTCCACAGGGTTCGGAAACACCATATATTTT
CASSSTGFGNTIYF
>few|TRBV11-3|TRBJ2-7|.|14
TGTGCCAGCAGCTCCTGGGCTGGGTCCTACGAGCAGTACTTC
CASSSWAGSYEQYF
>.|TRBV30|TRBJ1-5|.|15
TGTGCCTGGAGTGTCGGGGATTATAGCAATCAGCCCCAGCATTTT
CAWSVGDYSNQPQHF
>few|TRBV10-3|TRBJ1-6|TRBD1|16
TGTGCCATCAGTGAGGGACAGGGTGGGATGAATTCACCCCTCCACTTT
CAISEGQGGMNSPLHF
>.|TRBV29-1|TRBJ1-1|.|13
TGCAGCGTTATCAGGGGAGAGGGTACTGAAGCTTTCTTT
CSVIRGEGTEAFF
>few|TRBV5-1|TRBJ2-7|TRBD1|15
TGCGCCAGCAGCAAAACCGGGACAGGGTCGGTAGAGCAGTACTTC
CASSKTGTGSVEQYF
>few|TRBV28|TRBJ1-1|.|15
TGTGCCAGCAGTTTAGCGGGACTCCTGAACACTGAAGCTTTCTTT
CASSLAGLLNTEAFF
>few|TRBV30|TRBJ2-7|.|15
TGTGCCTGGAGTGTACGAGCGACCTATACCTACGAGCAGTACTTC
CAWSVRATYTYEQYF